Each of the 21 T cell receptor beta chains below was sequenced from the same sample in a study of Ad26.COV2.S vaccination and SARS-CoV-2 variants. The treatment denotes: around 19 received Ad26.COV2.S at low or high dose, single or two shots; about five received placebo; per-sample allocation not given. Sampling occurred on day 63 after the first vaccine or placebo injection. Profiled with immunoSEQ multiplex PCR; TCRdb holds only in-frame clones, not every one. The data hold about 370,000 clones, with 70% to 90% observed a single time. The sequencing here drew on peripheral blood, taken in a trial of Ad26.COV2.S vaccine versus placebo. The source is a person aged 18-65 years who received the Ad26.COV2.S COVID-19 vaccine or a placebo.

The J gene is TRBJ1-6, the V gene TRBV5-6, with D uncertain. The germline V and J ends were trimmed by 4 bases and 6 bases, with 14 bases remaining between them. CDR3 size: 15 residues. Germline loops: CDR1 SGHDT, CDR2 YYEEEE. CDR3 amino acids: CASSEITDFNSPLHF. CDR3 nucleotides: TGTGCCAGCAGCGAGATAACCGACTTTAATTCACCCCTCCACTTT.

The V call is TRBV6-2 or TRBV6-3, the J call TRBJ1-2; 12 nucleotides agree with TRBD1. Germline assignment: CDR1 MNHEY and CDR2 SVGEGT. The length of the CDR3 is 15 residues. V lost 2 bases to trimming and J lost 6 bases; unmatched junction nucleotides: 4. The CDR3 protein is CASSYLGTGGDGYTF. The CDR3 DNA reads as TGTGCCAGCAGTTACCTTGGGACAGGGGGCGATGGCTACACCTTC.

This rearrangement joins TRBV7-8 to TRBJ2-5; D may correspond to TRBD1 or TRBD2 (6 bases each). CDR3 length: 16 residues. Germline V gives CDR1 SGHVS, CDR2 FQNEAQ. V lost 0 bases and J 5 bases, leaving 16 bases between the germline ends. CDR3 in amino acids: CASSLALGGIGETQYF. The CDR3 region has the DNA TGTGCCAGCAGCTTAGCCCTAGGGGGGATCGGCGAGACCCAGTACTTC.

The V call is TRBV7-2, the J call TRBJ1-3; D is uncertain. The CDR3 is 16 residues long. Trimming removed 5 bases from V and 0 bases from J, with 14 bases in between. Germline CDR1 and CDR2: SGHTA and FQGNSA. The CDR3 here is CASSTQPASSGNTIYF. In DNA, the CDR3 is TGTGCCAGCAGCACCCAACCAGCAAGCTCTGGAAACACCATATATTTT.

The chain employs TRBV13 and TRBJ1-3, with D possibly TRBD1 on 6 matching bases. Germline CDR1 PRHDT, CDR2 FYEKMQ (reference sequence). CDR3 length: 15 residues. V lost 5 bases, J lost 4 bases, and 15 bases lay in between. The CDR3 loop is CASSHRQGRGNTIYF. For the CDR3, the DNA is TGTGCCAGCAGCCATAGGCAGGGGAGAGGAAACACCATATATTTT. Full variable domain (rest looked up from reference TRBV13 and TRBJ1-3): AAGVIQSPRHLIKEKRETATLKCYPIPRHDTVYWYQQGPGQDPQFLISFYEKMQSDKGSIPDRFSAQQFSDYHSELNMSSLELGDSALYFCASSHRQGRGNTIYFGEGSWLTVV.

The chain employs TRBV2 and TRBJ2-1; TRBD2 matches at 12 bases. CDR3 length: 15 amino acids. With 6 bases clipped from V and 5 bases from J, the junction kept 5 bases outside the gene matches. The germline V gene has CDR1 SNHLY and CDR2 FYNNEI. CDR3 amino acids: CASRDRTSGDNEQFF. The CDR3 bases are TGTGCCAGCAGGGACCGGACTAGCGGGGACAATGAGCAGTTCTTC.

The chain has TRBV5-4 and TRBJ2-2; D is unclear. Deletions cut 0 bases from V and 7 bases from J, with 10 bases between. CDR3 length: 14 amino acids. Germline CDR1 SGHNT, CDR2 YYREEE (reference sequence). CDR3 protein: CASSLDLSGGELFF. CDR3 DNA: TGTGCCAGCAGCTTGGATTTGTCTGGCGGGGAGCTGTTTTTT.

The chain links TRBV3-1 (or the pseudogene TRBV3-2) to TRBJ2-5; 11 nucleotides agree with TRBD2. V was clipped by 6 bases and J by 2 bases; unmatched bases: 11. This CDR3 contains 17 residues. The germline V gene encodes CDR1 LGHDT and CDR2 YNNKEL (reference sequence). The CDR3 here is CASSLQSTSGVQETQYF. DNA of the CDR3: TGTGCCAGCAGTCTCCAGTCGACTAGCGGGGTACAAGAGACCCAGTACTTC.

This clone has a single count. This chain connects TRBV18 to TRBJ2-1; 12 positions match TRBD2. V was pared by 5 bases and J by 4 bases, with 3 bases of the junction left unmatched. The V gene's germline CDR1 is KGHSH and CDR2 LQKENI. The CDR3 has 15 amino acids. This CDR3 reads CASSSTSGGYNEQFF. The CDR3 DNA reads as TGTGCCAGCTCATCGACTAGCGGGGGTTACAATGAGCAGTTCTTC.

The J gene is TRBJ1-1, the V gene TRBV11-2; unclear D gene. V was pared by 0 bases and J by 0 bases, with 14 bases between. Per germline, CDR1 SGHAT and CDR2 FQNNGV. The CDR3 runs 17 residues. DNA of the CDR3: TGTGCCAGCAGCTTAGAGATTCCGGCAGTCATGAACACTGAAGCTTTCTTT. Protein sequence: CASSLEIPAVMNTEAFF.

This clone appeared once. This rearrangement joins TRBV27 to TRBJ1-2; D is perhaps TRBD1 (6 bases). CDR3 length equals 17 residues. Trimming took off 3 bases at V and 2 bases at J, with 19 bases between the two ends. The V gene's germline CDR1 is MNHEY and CDR2 SMNVEV (reference sequence). The CDR3 DNA is TGTGCCAGCAGTTTCTTCCCTAACAGGGAAGGCAACTATGGCTACACCTTC. Amino acid sequence: CASSFFPNREGNYGYTF.

This rearrangement joins TRBV11-3 to TRBJ2-1; D is perhaps TRBD1 or TRBD2 (5 bases each). Trimming removed 7 bases from V and 5 bases from J, with 21 bases in between. CDR1 is SGHNT, CDR2 YENEEA, per germline. This CDR3 is built from 16 residues. The CDR3 sequence: CASTLLRGDQDNEQFF. The CDR3 DNA is TGTGCCAGCACTTTATTAAGAGGGGACCAAGACAATGAGCAGTTCTTC.

The chain is built from TRBV5-1 and TRBJ1-4; D is perhaps TRBD1 (6 bases). The CDR3 loop spans 15 amino acids. Germline CDR1 is SGHRS and CDR2 is YFSETQ. V was shortened by 3 bases and J by 5 bases, with 14 bases between the two germline ends. CDR3 sequence (DNA): TGCGCCAGCAGCTCCGGACAGACCGGAAATGAAAAACTGTTTTTT. Translation: CASSSGQTGNEKLFF.

The J gene is TRBJ1-5, the V gene TRBV23-1; 8 bases line up with TRBD1. TRBV23-1 is filed as an ORF, its function uncertain. The CDR3 is made up of 15 amino acids. Trimming cost V 11 bases and J 5 bases; bases outside gene matches: 14. CDR3 DNA sequence: TGCGCCCCATATCCGGGACAGGTACCGGATCAGCCCCAGCATTTT. Protein sequence: CAPYPGQVPDQPQHF.

The chain combines TRBV7-2 with TRBJ1-5; maybe TRBD1 (6 bases). This CDR3 has 17 residues. Looked up from germline, CDR1 is SGHTA and CDR2 is FQGNSA. Deletions cut 5 bases from V and 3 bases from J, with 20 bases between. CDR3 sequence reads: CASSLGRIQGYNQPQHF. In DNA, the CDR3 is TGTGCCAGCAGCCTGGGTCGGATACAGGGATACAATCAGCCCCAGCATTTT. Looking up the rest from reference TRBV7-2 and TRBJ1-5 gives the full variable domain: GAGVSQSPSNKVTEKGKDVELRCDPISGHTALYWYRQSLGQGLEFLIYFQGNSAPDKSGLPSDRFSAERTGGSVSTLTIQRTQQEDSAVYLCASSLGRIQGYNQPQHFGDGTRLSIL.

CDR3 sequence: CASSLAVSDYYGYTF. The CDR3 nucleotides are TGTGCCAGCAGCTTGGCGGTATCCGATTACTATGGCTACACCTTC. The chain couples TRBV5-4 to TRBJ1-2; no firm D call. The CDR3 loop spans 15 amino acids. V was shortened by 0 bases and J by 3 bases, with 12 bases between the two germline ends. Germline CDR1 SGHNT, CDR2 YYREEE (reference sequence).

The genes are TRBV9 and TRBJ2-6; D possibly matches TRBD1 or TRBD2 (5 bases each). This CDR3 has 15 amino acids. Germline V lookup: CDR1 SGDLS, CDR2 YYNGEE. Trimming cost V 0 bases and J 7 bases, with 11 bases left between them. The CDR3 protein is CASSVEDGGANVLTF. In DNA form, the CDR3 reads TGTGCCAGCAGCGTAGAAGATGGGGGAGCCAACGTCCTGACTTTC.

The sample holds one count of this clone. J is TRBJ1-1 and V is TRBV5-1; 10 nucleotides agree with TRBD1. Trimming removed 4 bases from V and 11 bases from J; junction bases left unmatched: 8. There are 13 residues in the CDR3. Germline V lookup: CDR1 SGHRS, CDR2 YFSETQ. This CDR3 reads CASSPGQGRYAFF. The CDR3 coding sequence is TGCGCCAGCAGCCCGGGACAGGGGAGGTACGCTTTCTTT.

The V and J genes are TRBV18 and TRBJ2-5; D might be TRBD1 or TRBD2, each matching 6 bases. The germline V gene encodes CDR1 KGHSH and CDR2 LQKENI. The length of the CDR3 is 13 residues. V lost 4 bases to trimming and J lost 5 bases, with 11 bases between them. In DNA form, the CDR3 reads TGTGCCAGCTCACGGGGGGCCGGGGAGACCCAGTACTTC. Amino acid sequence: CASSRGAGETQYF.

This chain joins TRBV3-1 (or the pseudogene TRBV3-2) and TRBJ1-1; a possible D gene is TRBD1 (5 bases). The CDR3 runs to 14 residues. The germline V gene encodes CDR1 LGHDT and CDR2 YNNKEL (reference sequence). Trimming stripped 3 bases from V and 3 bases from J, with 11 bases between. This CDR3 is CASSHRGFDTEAFF. CDR3 sequence (DNA): TGTGCCAGCAGCCACCGGGGCTTCGACACTGAAGCTTTCTTT.

The J gene is TRBJ1-2, the V gene TRBV4-1; 9 bases map to TRBD1. CDR1 and CDR2 (germline): MGHRA, YSYEKL. Germline trimming cut 4 bases from V and 6 bases from J; bases unmatched to any gene: 3. This CDR3 spans 13 amino acids. The CDR3 spells CASSPTGGDGYTF. In DNA form, the CDR3 reads TGCGCCAGCAGCCCGACAGGGGGGGATGGCTACACCTTC.